The next 30 T cell receptor beta chains were all read from a single sample in a study of identical twins. TCRdb recomputed calls from the 5' RACE reads with MiXCR, one row per CDR3 protein. The table lists hundreds of thousands of distinct CDR3 sequences, roughly 18% of them singletons, with around 13% in the top ten. The data were also submitted as part of a second study, on T cells expressing NK-cell markers.

Sequenced material: PBMCs. The receptors derive from a woman between 18 and 29 years old in good health.

The chain joins TRBV5-1 to TRBJ2-4, with D perhaps matching TRBD1 (5 bases). Germline assignment: CDR1 SGHRS and CDR2 YFSETQ. Trimming pared 0 bases from V and 1 base from J, leaving 14 bases between. The CDR3 is made up of 17 amino acids. CDR3 sequence reads: CASSLEPFKGAKNIQYF. DNA of the CDR3: TGCGCCAGCAGCTTGGAGCCCTTTAAGGGGGCCAAAAACATTCAGTACTTC.

V and J are TRBV20-1 and TRBJ2-7; 14 nucleotides line up with TRBD2. This CDR3 has 14 residues. V trimming: 0 bases; J trimming: 8 bases; junction bases outside the gene matches: 3. CDR1 DFQATT and CDR2 SNEGSKA come from the germline V gene (reference sequence). In DNA, the CDR3 is TGCAGTGCTAGAGAGGGACTAGCGGGGGCCCAGCAGTACTTC. It yields the protein CSAREGLAGAQQYF.

This clonotype has only a few counts. The genes are TRBV29-1 and TRBJ1-1; D is unresolved. Trimming pared 4 bases from V and 0 bases from J, leaving 6 bases between. Germline lookup yields CDR1 SQVTM and CDR2 ANQGSEA. The CDR3 extends over 12 amino acids. Here the CDR3 reads CSVVPVNTEAFF. CDR3 nucleotides: TGCAGCGTTGTTCCCGTGAACACTGAAGCTTTCTTT.

In this sample, this clonotype turned up a few times. The chain employs TRBV29-1 and TRBJ2-7, with no clear D. Trimming took 7 bases from V and 1 from J, leaving 14 bases between them. In germline, CDR1 is SQVTM, CDR2 ANQGSEA. This CDR3 is built from 13 residues. The CDR3 DNA is TGCAGCGGCGGTGACACCCGATCCTACGAGCAGTACTTC. This translates into CSGGDTRSYEQYF.

This clonotype was seen a handful of times. The V and J genes are TRBV9 and TRBJ2-1; a weak D match, TRBD1 (6 bases). Germline lookup yields CDR1 SGDLS and CDR2 YYNGEE. V shed 0 bases and J shed 3 bases, with 10 bases lying between them. This CDR3 comprises 15 residues. CDR3 nucleotides: TGTGCCAGCAGCGTAGAGGGACATCACTACAATGAGCAGTTCTTC. It codes for CASSVEGHHYNEQFF.

This clonotype came up many times. The gene calls are TRBV12-3 or TRBV12-4 and TRBJ1-5, with 10 bases lining up with TRBD1. This CDR3 has 14 amino acids. V shed 10 bases, J shed 2 bases, and the junction held 5 bases outside the gene matches. The CDR3 DNA reads as TGTGCCACCTCGACAGGGGGCGGCAATCAGCCCCAGCATTTT. Protein: CATSTGGGNQPQHF.

This clonotype turned up a few times. CDR3 amino acids: CASSDRGDLYQETQYF. CDR3 bases: TGTGCCAGCAGCGACAGGGGGGATCTGTACCAAGAGACCCAGTACTTC. This chain connects TRBV7-9 to TRBJ2-5; 9 bases line up with TRBD1. J was trimmed by 0 bases and V by 5 bases; bases with no gene match: 7. Germline loops: CDR1 SEHNR, CDR2 FQNEAQ (reference sequence). This CDR3 spans 16 amino acids.

Comments on this clonotype: A clone one base away is much larger, so this may be a read error. This sequence joins TRBV7-8 and TRBJ2-1; a weak D match, TRBD2 (5 bases). CDR1 SGHVS and CDR2 FQNEAQ come from the germline V gene. Trimming cost V 0 bases and J 5 bases, with 8 bases left between them. This CDR3 is built from 14 residues. The DNA of the CDR3 is TGTGCCAGCAGCTTAGCGGGAGTAAACAATGAGCAGTTCTTC. Protein product: CASSLAGVNNEQFF.

The rearrangement joins TRBV6-1 to TRBJ1-6; no firm D call. CDR1 is MNHNS, CDR2 SASEGT, per germline. The length of the CDR3 is 15 residues. V gave up 5 bases and J gave up 7 bases, with 15 bases separating them. The CDR3 is CASSPVRQENSPLHF. DNA for the CDR3: TGTGCCAGCAGTCCTGTTCGGCAGGAGAATTCACCCCTCCACTTT.

The chain links TRBV30 to TRBJ2-7; the match to TRBD1 covers 7 bases. The CDR3 has 14 residues. Germline CDR1 GTSNPN, CDR2 SVGIG (reference sequence). Losses at the gene ends were 4 bases for V and 3 bases for J; bases not matched to a gene: 9. The CDR3 coding sequence is TGTGCCTGGACTCCGGGACAGTGGGACTACGAGCAGTACTTC. Protein product: CAWTPGQWDYEQYF. The variable domain in full, with the rest retrieved from reference TRBV30 and TRBJ2-7, is SQTIHQWPATLVQPVGSPLSLECTVEGTSNPNLYWYRQAAGRGLQLLFYSVGIGQISSEVPQNLSASRPQDRQFILSSKKLLLSDSGFYLCAWTPGQWDYEQYFGPGTRLTVT.

The rearrangement joins TRBV5-1 to TRBJ2-1; perhaps TRBD2 as D (6 bases). Germline lookup yields CDR1 SGHRS and CDR2 YFSETQ. V dropped 7 bases and J dropped 6 bases, with 11 bases sitting between them. The CDR3 loop spans 12 amino acids. CDR3 coding DNA: TGCGCCAGCCACCGGGAGAGCAATGAGCAGTTCTTC. This translates into CASHRESNEQFF.

This clonotype was picked up many times. The chain has TRBV6-4 and TRBJ2-3, with 7 nucleotides matching TRBD2. The germline V gene encodes CDR1 MRHNA and CDR2 SNTAGT. Trimming removed 6 bases from V and 0 bases from J; junction bases left unmatched: 6. The CDR3 sequence is 15 residues long. CDR3 sequence (DNA): TGTGCCAGCAGCCCTTCGGGGGGAAGCACAGATACGCAGTATTTT. Translation gives CASSPSGGSTDTQYF.

This chain connects TRBV27 to TRBJ2-3; unclear D gene. Trimming took off 6 bases at V and 6 bases at J, with 19 bases between the two ends. This CDR3 has 15 residues. The germline CDR1 and CDR2 sequences are MNHEY and SMNVEV (reference sequence). CDR3 in amino acids: CASSSRHDTRDTQYF. The CDR3 region has the DNA TGTGCCAGCAGCTCCCGTCATGACACACGGGATACGCAGTATTTT.

This clonotype appeared a few times. The chain employs TRBV20-1 and TRBJ2-7, with 9 bases matching TRBD1. V lost 5 bases, J lost 7 bases, and 12 bases stayed unmatched. The germline CDR1 and CDR2 sequences are DFQATT and SNEGSKA (reference sequence). This CDR3 has 14 residues. The CDR3 sequence: CSALKSGQGGEQYF. The CDR3 region has the DNA TGCAGTGCTCTGAAGTCGGGACAGGGTGGGGAGCAGTACTTC.

J is TRBJ2-1 and V is TRBV29-1; weak D call: TRBD1 (5 bases). This CDR3 has 14 residues. Germline CDR1 is SQVTM and CDR2 is ANQGSEA. Trimming took off 2 bases at V and 5 bases at J, with 13 bases between the two ends. CDR3 amino acids: CSVESRAVNNEQFF. The CDR3 bases are TGCAGCGTTGAAAGCAGGGCAGTCAACAATGAGCAGTTCTTC.

The chain is built from TRBV20-1 and TRBJ1-1; no firm D call. CDR3 size: 11 residues. V dropped 3 bases and J dropped 3 bases, with 5 bases sitting between them. Germline V gene data show CDR1 as DFQATT and CDR2 as SNEGSKA (reference sequence). DNA of the CDR3: TGCAGTGCTAGCATCGACACTGAAGCTTTCTTT. Encoded protein: CSASIDTEAFF.

This clonotype showed up just a few times. The rearrangement joins TRBV12-3 or TRBV12-4 to TRBJ1-2; possibly TRBD1 for D (6 bases). The CDR3 runs to 16 residues. Trimming removed 3 bases at V and 2 bases at J, with 16 bases between. CDR3 residues: CASSLRVRGQNYGYTF. The DNA for the CDR3 is TGTGCCAGCAGTTTGAGGGTCCGGGGGCAGAACTATGGCTACACCTTC.

A few counts support this clonotype. This chain uses TRBV6-2 or TRBV6-3 with TRBJ2-4; no clear D. CDR3 size: 13 residues. With 2 bases removed from V and 7 bases from J, the gap between germline ends came to 9 bases. Germline CDR1 and CDR2: MNHEY and SVGEGT. The CDR3 here is CASSYVQINIQYF. The DNA of the CDR3 is TGTGCCAGCAGTTACGTACAGATTAACATTCAGTACTTC.

This clonotype was seen repeatedly, ten times or more. The chain joins TRBV12-3 or TRBV12-4 to TRBJ1-2; D perhaps matches TRBD1 (6 bases). CDR3 length: 12 residues. Between the trimmed V and J ends, which lost 3 bases and 6 bases, there was a span of 8 bases. The CDR3 DNA follows: TGTGCCAGCAGTTTTTCAGGGGATGGCTACACCTTC. It is translated as CASSFSGDGYTF.

This clonotype has a handful of counts. This chain uses TRBV12-3 or TRBV12-4 with TRBJ1-2, with TRBD1 identical over 10 bases. V lost 10 bases and J lost 0; bases outside the gene matches: 11. The CDR3 has 16 amino acids. CDR3 DNA sequence: TGTGCCATCCACCCCGGGACAGGGGACCCTAACTATGGCTACACCTTC. Protein sequence: CAIHPGTGDPNYGYTF.

V gene TRBV12-3 or TRBV12-4 combines with J gene TRBJ2-1; D is uncertain. The CDR3 runs 14 residues. Trimming pared 6 bases from V and 4 bases from J, leaving 13 bases between. CDR3 DNA sequence: TGTGCCAGCAGCTTTCCTAGAAATTACAATGAGCAGTTCTTC. It is translated as CASSFPRNYNEQFF.

CDR3 in amino acids: CASGLLGNTEAFF. DNA of the CDR3: TGTGCCAGCGGATTGCTGGGGAACACTGAAGCTTTCTTT. V usage is TRBV7-2 and J usage is TRBJ1-1; D not certain. Germline loops: CDR1 SGHTA, CDR2 FQGNSA. V dropped 8 bases and J dropped 1 base, with 11 bases sitting between them. The CDR3 loop spans 13 amino acids.

This clonotype was observed many times. The chain combines TRBV20-1 with TRBJ1-1; 7 bases fit TRBD1. Per germline, CDR1 DFQATT and CDR2 SNEGSKA (reference sequence). V was pared by 6 bases and J by 1 base, with 5 bases of the junction left unmatched. The CDR3 loop spans 13 amino acids. The CDR3 region has the DNA TGCAGTGCGACAGACAGGGCGAACACTGAAGCTTTCTTT. Translation gives CSATDRANTEAFF.

This clonotype was seen only a few times. This chain joins TRBV2 and TRBJ1-6; TRBD1 is a possible D gene (5 bases). The germline gives CDR1 SNHLY, CDR2 FYNNEI. V lost 7 bases and J lost 10, with 26 bases in between. CDR3 length: 17 residues. The CDR3 sequence is CASIGARGGRTDSPLHF. The CDR3 DNA is TGTGCCAGCATAGGGGCCCGCGGAGGCAGAACCGACTCACCCCTCCACTTT.

The rearrangement links TRBV12-3 or TRBV12-4 to TRBJ2-1; 8 positions match TRBD2. With V trimmed by 9 bases and J by 9 bases, 16 bases remained unmatched. The CDR3 extends over 15 amino acids. The CDR3 nucleotides read TGTGCCAGTCAACAAGCGGGAGCATCTCGGAGTGAGCAGTTCTTC. As protein: CASQQAGASRSEQFF.

In this sample, this clonotype turned up a few times. The rearrangement uses TRBV27 and TRBJ1-3; 12 bases agree with TRBD1. V lost 6 bases to trimming and J lost 4 bases; unmatched junction nucleotides: 13. The CDR3 is 18 residues long. Germline V lookup: CDR1 MNHEY, CDR2 SMNVEV (reference sequence). CDR3 amino acids: CASSPSGTGGARGNTIYF. The CDR3 nucleotides are TGTGCCAGCAGCCCCTCCGGGACAGGGGGCGCGAGAGGAAACACCATATATTTT.

This chain uses TRBV12-3 or TRBV12-4 with TRBJ2-1, with 8 positions matching TRBD2. The CDR3 loop spans 17 amino acids. V lost 5 bases and J lost 4; bases outside the gene matches: 13. In DNA, the CDR3 is TGTGCCAGCAGTCGTTCCGGCACTAGCGGTATTTACAATGAGCAGTTCTTC. Encoded protein: CASSRSGTSGIYNEQFF.

This clonotype was seen only a few times. This chain connects TRBV10-3 to TRBJ2-2; D perhaps matches TRBD1 (5 bases). The germline V gene has CDR1 ENHRY and CDR2 SYGVKD. Trimming took 0 bases from V and 8 from J, leaving 16 bases between them. The CDR3 runs to 16 residues. The CDR3 reads CAISESVLGQAGELFF. CDR3 sequence (DNA): TGTGCCATCAGTGAGTCGGTTCTCGGACAAGCGGGGGAGCTGTTTTTT.

In this sample, this clonotype turned up a few times. The chain employs TRBV20-1 and TRBJ1-5; D is unresolved. The CDR3 covers 13 residues. Germline CDR1 is DFQATT and CDR2 is SNEGSKA (reference sequence). V gave up 0 bases and J gave up 6 bases, with 9 bases separating them. Written as DNA, the CDR3 is TGCAGTGCTAGAGATGAGGGAGCTCAGCCCCAGCATTTT. This translates into CSARDEGAQPQHF.

This clonotype has a count of ten or more. The J gene is TRBJ1-5, the V gene TRBV6-6; no definite D call. The germline V gene encodes CDR1 MNHNY and CDR2 SVGAGI (reference sequence). With 8 bases removed from V and 1 base from J, the gap between germline ends came to 6 bases. The CDR3 runs to 12 residues. As DNA, the CDR3 is TGTGCCAGCCACGAAAGCAATCAGCCCCAGCATTTT. Its protein is CASHESNQPQHF.